The sample holds one count of the clone carrying this TCR beta chain. The antigen is unknown. Trimming cost V 6 bases and J 7 bases; bases outside gene matches: 14. The CDR3 is made up of 16 amino acids. Germline values: CDR1 SNHLY, CDR2 FYNNEI. The data belong to a study of shared clonotypes between healthy human individuals. The study, taken as a whole, reports: Genetic and exposure-history diversity was limited by the few donors.

Data came from immunoSEQ multiplex PCR; TCRdb stores just in-frame clones and leaves some out. The sample has about 1.1 million clones; about 80% are singletons. Specimen: memory CD4+ T cells from PBMCs. Subset specified: CD45RA-negative fraction. V usage is TRBV2 and J usage is TRBJ2-1; 8 bases line up with TRBD2. The source of this sequence is a man in his late teens or twenties in good health. Some clones in this sample may be carry-over from other donors' samples. CDR3 nucleotide sequence: TGTGCCAGCAGGACCCCCGGGAGCGGGAGTGGTAATGAGCAGTTCTTC. Translation gives CASRTPGSGSGNEQFF. Supplemented by reference TRBV2 and TRBJ2-1, the full variable domain reads EPEVTQTPSHQVTQMGQEVILRCVPISNHLYFYWYRQILGQKVEFLVSFYNNEISEKSEIFDDQFSVERPDGSNFTLKIRSTKLEDSAMYFCASRTPGSGSGNEQFFGPGTRLTVL.